This T cell receptor (beta chain) was recovered during a study of shared clonotypes between healthy human individuals (TCRdb year 2020). In terms of the full investigation: Three men and a couple of women, aged 18 to 49 years, made up the cohort. Per donor, leukapheresis produced somewhere between about 0.8 and 9 billion PBMCs. Per donor, three plates each were used for CD4 naive and CD4 memory, two for CD8 naive, and one for CD8 memory. To increase sequencing depth and limit assay-specific biases, TCR repertoire library preparation and sequencing were carried out by different laboratories using diverse techniques. The study deeply sequenced blood TCR repertoires of 5 or 6 healthy adults to estimate repertoire size and the extent of clonotype sharing between individuals.

Donors were healthy HIV-negative adults with no recently reported acute infections or vaccinations. Every donor was a Caucasian adult residing in Nashville, Tennessee, USA. CD4+ T cells were enriched by magnetic negative selection; naive cells were then positively selected on CD45RA, and the negative fraction formed the memory subset. Blood was obtained by leukapheresis, after which PBMCs were separated by Ficoll-Histopaque density gradient centrifugation and cryopreserved in liquid nitrogen vapor phase. Analytical flow cytometry was used to check the purity and quantity of each magnetically sorted T cell population. Genomic DNA was isolated from each sorted fraction and quantified by UV absorbance on a Nanodrop 2000c. For CDR1 and CDR2, the germline V gene lists SGHRS and YFSETQ. The CDR3 contains 15 residues, cysteine and phenylalanine counted. The read is trimmed to its CDR3 DNA, 45 bases read in frame from base 1. V is pared back by 4 bases and J by 3 bases, with 11 bases lying between the germline termini.

Using the deep immunoSEQ assay, TCR CDR3 regions were amplified from genomic DNA by multiplex PCR. Genomic DNA extracted from each cell subset was distributed evenly over all wells of several immunoSEQ 96-well plates, and each plate served as one replicate. For sorted subsets, each replicate PCR was loaded with around 220 ng genomic DNA, equivalent to 30,000 or so T cell genomes. Purified libraries were measured with a Qubit 3.0 fluorometer, size-checked on a Bioanalyzer 2100, and measured again with the KAPA Library Quantification kit. Each immunoSEQ 96-well plate was sequenced on its own single-read 150-cycle Illumina NextSeq 550 flow cell. In the source study's methods: Because only junctional sequences without quality scores were contained in the immunoSEQ output, filtering matching that applied to full-length reads could not be performed. Sequences were annotated with PyIR, a Python wrapper for IgBLAST v1.9, and V/J genes and CDR3 were assigned using IMGT germline references. Reads were removed for weak V/J assignments (E-value above 1e-6), missing CDR3, stop codons, out-of-frame junctions, or ambiguous translated residues. V3J clonotypes were defined as sequences sharing an identical inferred V gene, J gene, and CDR3 amino acid sequence. To compute the percentage overlap between repertoires, the number of shared unique clonotypes was divided by the size of the smaller repertoire. RTK rarefaction, the Chao1 estimator, and Recon v2.1 estimates of unobserved clonotypes were used to assess repertoire richness. Generation probabilities for all TCRbeta clonotypes obtained by the gDNA method from four donors were computed using OLGA. The table was pulled from immuneACCESS by TCRdb, which kept in-frame rearrangements only. Such tables lose some clones; where checked, under half of the loss comes from unresolved V genes, and the rest has no known cause. V, J and clone size reflect that table, while D and trimming were determined from the DNA. In this sample the table shows millions of clones, over 85% of which occur a single time. 0.1% to 0.15% of the sample belongs to the ten largest clones.

A note on this clone: The antigen it recognizes is unknown. No base quality information exists; no much larger clone differs at one position. The sample contains more than one DNA sequence encoding this CDR3.

Study-wide conclusions, independent of this receptor: Estimated clonotype richness was generally larger for naive than for memory subsets. Sampling was limited to blood, and TCR repertoires in tissue likely differ from TCR repertoires in blood. Rarefaction of sorted-subset datasets indicated incomplete sequencing despite the large sequencing depth. The small number of donors limited the genetic and exposure-history diversity represented. Compared with non-shared clonotypes, the clonotypes found in all four sorted-subset donors had higher generation probabilities. When several donors were compared, the shared fraction of clonotypes was around 5% for naive CD4, 3.5% for naive CD8, about 2.4% for memory CD4, and around 0.4% for memory CD8. Based on pairwise subsampling, the degree of clonotype sharing among donors was expected to be affected by sequencing depth.

The chain employs TRBV5-1 and TRBJ1-6; tentative D gene TRBD1, with 6 bases matching. Sequencing was done on a sample of naive CD4+ T cells sorted from blood. The cell subset or site label on this specimen signifies: CD45RA+ positively selected. The clonotype was recovered from a man between 18 and 35 years old in good health. CDR3 protein: CASSPEGGYNSPLHF. DNA sequence: TGCGCCAGCAGCCCCGAAGGGGGCTATAATTCACCCCTCCACTTT.